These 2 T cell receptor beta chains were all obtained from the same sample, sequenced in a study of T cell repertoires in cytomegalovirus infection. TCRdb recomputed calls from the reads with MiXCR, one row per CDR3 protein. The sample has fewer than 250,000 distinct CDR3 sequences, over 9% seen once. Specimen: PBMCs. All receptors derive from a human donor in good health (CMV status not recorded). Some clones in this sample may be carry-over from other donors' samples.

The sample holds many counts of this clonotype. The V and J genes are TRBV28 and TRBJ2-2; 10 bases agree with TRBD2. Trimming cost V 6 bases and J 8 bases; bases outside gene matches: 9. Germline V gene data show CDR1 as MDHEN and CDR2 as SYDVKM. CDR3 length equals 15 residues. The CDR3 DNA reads TGTGCCAGCAGGGTGGCCCTAGCGGGAGCTGGGGAGCTGTTTTTT. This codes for CASRVALAGAGELFF.

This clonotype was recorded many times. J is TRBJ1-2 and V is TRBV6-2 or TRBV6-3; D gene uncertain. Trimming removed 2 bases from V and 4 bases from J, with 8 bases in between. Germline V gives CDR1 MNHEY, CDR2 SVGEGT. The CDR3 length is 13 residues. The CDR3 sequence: CASSYEQIYGYTF. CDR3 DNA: TGTGCCAGCAGTTACGAACAGATCTATGGCTACACCTTC.